These T cell receptor beta chains were read from a single sample in a study of T cell changes during pregnancy in multiple sclerosis. Generated by immunoSEQ multiplex PCR, the TCRdb table keeps only in-frame clones and is missing some. The sample includes 30,000 to 40,000 clones, roughly nine tenths seen only once; the top ten take 5% to 6.5%. The source material was CD8+ T cells from peripheral blood mononuclear cells, sampled in the second trimester of pregnancy. The receptors come from a female donor with multiple sclerosis, enrolled in a pregnancy study. Each CDR3 is given with its conserved first and last residue. D genes are given only for firm matches. Expanded clones get a size class; other rows say once, few or many, or leave the size out.

V gene	J gene	clone size	D gene	CDR3 DNA	CDR3 protein
TRBV2	TRBJ2-1	NA	NA	TGTGCCTCTAAATCAGAGGCGGGGTACAATGAGCAGTTCTTC	CASKSEAGYNEQFF
TRBV19	TRBJ2-7	NA	TRBD2	TGTGCCAGTAGTATAGTGCTAGCGGTGCCGAGTCCCCCTGCCTACGAGCAGTACTTC	CASSIVLAVPSPPAYEQYF
TRBV7-3	TRBJ1-6	few	TRBD1	TGTGCCAGCTCGGGACAGGGCTATAATTCACCCCTCCACTTT	CASSGQGYNSPLHF
TRBV27	TRBJ2-7	NA	NA	TGTGCCAGCAGTTTAGCAGGAACCCCCTACGAGCAGTACTTC	CASSLAGTPYEQYF
TRBV2	TRBJ2-7	NA	NA	TGTGCCAGCAGTGACAGGGGTTTACACGAGCAGTACTTC	CASSDRGLHEQYF
TRBV21-1	TRBJ1-1	NA	NA	TGTGCCAGCACCGTTAGAGGGGACAGGGGGACTGAAGCTTTCTTT	CASTVRGDRGTEAFF
TRBV2	TRBJ1-4	NA	TRBD1	TGTGCCAAGGGACAGCCTCACTCGAATGAAAAACTGTTTTTT	CAKGQPHSNEKLFF
TRBV10-3	TRBJ2-7	NA	TRBD2	TGTGCCATCAGTGATGGGATAAGCGGGACCTACGAGCAGTACTTC	CAISDGISGTYEQYF
TRBV7-9	TRBJ2-7	NA	TRBD2	TGTGCCAGCAGAGGGGAGGGAAGCTACGAGCAGTACTTC	CASRGEGSYEQYF
TRBV4-2	TRBJ2-2	NA	TRBD2	TGTGCCAGCAGCTCCGGACTAGCGCCCGGGGAGCTGTTTTTT	CASSSGLAPGELFF
TRBV27	TRBJ2-3	NA	TRBD2	TGTGCCTCCAGGGGGTTCGGACTAGCGGGTTTCACAGATACGCAGTATTTT	CASRGFGLAGFTDTQYF
TRBV7-9	TRBJ1-4	NA	NA	TGTGCCAGCACCCTAAACCGGGACATCTCGCTGTTTTTT	CASTLNRDISLFF
TRBV11-2	TRBJ2-7	NA	TRBD2	TGTGCCAGCAGCCCGCCTTTGCGGGGGTTATCCTACGAGCAGTACTTC	CASSPPLRGLSYEQYF
TRBV19	TRBJ1-1	NA	NA	TGTGCCAGTAGTATCGGAGGGTATGGGGGCACTGAAGCTTTCTTT	CASSIGGYGGTEAFF
TRBV5-4	TRBJ2-7	medium-sized	NA	TGTGCCAGCAGCTCGGAGGACCTCGAGCAGTACTTC	CASSSEDLEQYF